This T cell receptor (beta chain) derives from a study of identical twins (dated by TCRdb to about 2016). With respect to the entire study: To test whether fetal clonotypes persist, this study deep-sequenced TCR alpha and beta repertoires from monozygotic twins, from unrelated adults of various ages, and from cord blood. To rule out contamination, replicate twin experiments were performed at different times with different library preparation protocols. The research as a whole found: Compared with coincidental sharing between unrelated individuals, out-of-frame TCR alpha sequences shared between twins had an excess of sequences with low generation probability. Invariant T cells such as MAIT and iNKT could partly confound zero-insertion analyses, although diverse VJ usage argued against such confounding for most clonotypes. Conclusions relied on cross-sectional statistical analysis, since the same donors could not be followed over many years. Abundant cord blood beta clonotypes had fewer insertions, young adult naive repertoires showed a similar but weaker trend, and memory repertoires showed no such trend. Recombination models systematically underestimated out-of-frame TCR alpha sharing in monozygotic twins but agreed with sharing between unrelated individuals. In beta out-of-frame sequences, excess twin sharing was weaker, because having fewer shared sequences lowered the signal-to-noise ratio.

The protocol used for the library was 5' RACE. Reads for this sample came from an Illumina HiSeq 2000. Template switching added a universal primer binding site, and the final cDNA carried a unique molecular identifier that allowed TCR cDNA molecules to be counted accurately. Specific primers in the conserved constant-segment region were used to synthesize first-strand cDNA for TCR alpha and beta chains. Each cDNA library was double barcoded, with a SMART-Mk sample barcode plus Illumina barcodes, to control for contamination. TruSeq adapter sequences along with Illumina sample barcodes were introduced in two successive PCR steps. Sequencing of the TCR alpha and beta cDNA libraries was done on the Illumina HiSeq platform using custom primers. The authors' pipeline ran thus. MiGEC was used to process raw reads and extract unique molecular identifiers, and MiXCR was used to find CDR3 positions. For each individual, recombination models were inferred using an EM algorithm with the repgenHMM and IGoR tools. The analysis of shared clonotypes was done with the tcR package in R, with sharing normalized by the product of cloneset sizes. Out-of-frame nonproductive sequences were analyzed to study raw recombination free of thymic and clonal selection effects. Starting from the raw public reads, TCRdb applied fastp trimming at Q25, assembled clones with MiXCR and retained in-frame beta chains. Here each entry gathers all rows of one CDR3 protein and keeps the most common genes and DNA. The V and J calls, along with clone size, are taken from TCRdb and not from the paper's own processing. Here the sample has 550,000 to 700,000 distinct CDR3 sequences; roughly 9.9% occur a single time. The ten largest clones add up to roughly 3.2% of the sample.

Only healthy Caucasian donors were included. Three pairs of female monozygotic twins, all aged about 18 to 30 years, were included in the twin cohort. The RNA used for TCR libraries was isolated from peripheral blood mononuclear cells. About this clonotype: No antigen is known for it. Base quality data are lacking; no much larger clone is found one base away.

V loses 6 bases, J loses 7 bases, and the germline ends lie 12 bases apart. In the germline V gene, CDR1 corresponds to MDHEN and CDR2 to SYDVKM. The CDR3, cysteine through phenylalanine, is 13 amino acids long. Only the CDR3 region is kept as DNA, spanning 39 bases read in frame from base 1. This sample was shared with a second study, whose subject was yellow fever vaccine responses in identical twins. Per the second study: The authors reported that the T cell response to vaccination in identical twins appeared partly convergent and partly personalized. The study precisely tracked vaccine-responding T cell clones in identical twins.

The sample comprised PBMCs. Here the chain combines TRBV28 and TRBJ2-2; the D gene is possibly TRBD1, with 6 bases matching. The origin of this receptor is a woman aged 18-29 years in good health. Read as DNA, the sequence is TGTGCCAGCAGAGGGACATTCGTCGGGGAGCTGTTTTTT. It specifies CASRGTFVGELFF. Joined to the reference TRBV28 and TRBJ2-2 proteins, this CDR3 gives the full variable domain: DVKVTQSSRYLVKRTGEKVFLECVQDMDHENMFWYRQDPGLGLRLIYFSYDVKMKEKGDIPEGYSVSREKKERFSLILESASTNQTSMYLCASRGTFVGELFFGEGSRLTVL.